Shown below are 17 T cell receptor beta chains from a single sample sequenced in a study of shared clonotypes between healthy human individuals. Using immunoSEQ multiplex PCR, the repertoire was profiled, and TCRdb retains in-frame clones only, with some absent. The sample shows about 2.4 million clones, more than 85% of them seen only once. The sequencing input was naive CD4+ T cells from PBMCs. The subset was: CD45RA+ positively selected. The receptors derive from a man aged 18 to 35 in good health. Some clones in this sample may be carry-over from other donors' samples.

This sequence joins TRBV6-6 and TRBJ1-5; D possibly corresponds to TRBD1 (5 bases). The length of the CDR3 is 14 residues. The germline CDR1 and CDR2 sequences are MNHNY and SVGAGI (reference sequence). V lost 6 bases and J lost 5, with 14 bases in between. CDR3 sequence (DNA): TGTGCCAGCAGCGACAGATTCTTCCATCAGCCCCAGCATTTT. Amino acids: CASSDRFFHQPQHF.

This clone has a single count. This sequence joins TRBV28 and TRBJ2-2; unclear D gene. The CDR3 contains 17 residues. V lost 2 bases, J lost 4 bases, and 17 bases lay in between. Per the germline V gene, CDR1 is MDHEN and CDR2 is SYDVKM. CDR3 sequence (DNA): TGTGCCAGCAGTTTAAAACCCACTGGAAGGGCCACCGGGGAGCTGTTTTTT. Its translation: CASSLKPTGRATGELFF.

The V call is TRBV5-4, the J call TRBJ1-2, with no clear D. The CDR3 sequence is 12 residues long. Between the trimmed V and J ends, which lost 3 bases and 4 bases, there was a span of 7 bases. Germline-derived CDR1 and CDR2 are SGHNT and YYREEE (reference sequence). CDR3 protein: CASSSVFYGYTF. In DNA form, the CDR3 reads TGTGCCAGCAGCTCGGTCTTCTATGGCTACACCTTC.

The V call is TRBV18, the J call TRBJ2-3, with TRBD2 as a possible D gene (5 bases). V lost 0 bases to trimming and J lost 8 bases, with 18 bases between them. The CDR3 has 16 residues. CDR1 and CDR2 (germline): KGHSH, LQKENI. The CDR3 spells CASSPPSGLARGTQYF. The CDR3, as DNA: TGTGCCAGCTCACCACCCTCCGGGCTAGCTCGGGGTACGCAGTATTTT.

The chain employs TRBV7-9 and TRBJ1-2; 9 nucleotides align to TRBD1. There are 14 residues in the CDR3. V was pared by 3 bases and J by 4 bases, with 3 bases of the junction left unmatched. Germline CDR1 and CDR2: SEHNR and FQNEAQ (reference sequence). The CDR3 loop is CASSFGQGFYGYTF. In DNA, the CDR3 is TGTGCCAGCAGCTTTGGACAGGGGTTCTATGGCTACACCTTC.

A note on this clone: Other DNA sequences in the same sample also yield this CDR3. CDR3 sequence reads: CAWSVGGLGNQPQHF. In DNA form, the CDR3 reads TGTGCCTGGAGTGTGGGGGGCTTGGGCAATCAGCCCCAGCATTTT. V usage is TRBV30 and J usage is TRBJ1-5; a weak D match, TRBD1 (6 bases). Trimming pared 0 bases from V and 2 bases from J, leaving 11 bases between. The CDR3 runs 15 residues. Germline CDR1 and CDR2: GTSNPN and SVGIG (reference sequence).

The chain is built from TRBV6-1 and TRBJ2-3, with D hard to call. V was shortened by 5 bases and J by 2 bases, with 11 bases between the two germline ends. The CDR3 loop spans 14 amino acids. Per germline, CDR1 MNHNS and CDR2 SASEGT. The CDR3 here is CASSLLWSTDTQYF. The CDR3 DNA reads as TGTGCCAGCAGTCTCCTTTGGTCCACAGATACGCAGTATTTT.

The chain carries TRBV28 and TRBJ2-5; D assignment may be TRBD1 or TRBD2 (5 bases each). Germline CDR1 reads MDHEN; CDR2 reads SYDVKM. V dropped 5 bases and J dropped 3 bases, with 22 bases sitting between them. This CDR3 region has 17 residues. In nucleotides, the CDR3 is TGTGCCAGCAGTCCCTCGGGAAAGGGACGAGGAAAAGAGACCCAGTACTTC. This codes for CASSPSGKGRGKETQYF.

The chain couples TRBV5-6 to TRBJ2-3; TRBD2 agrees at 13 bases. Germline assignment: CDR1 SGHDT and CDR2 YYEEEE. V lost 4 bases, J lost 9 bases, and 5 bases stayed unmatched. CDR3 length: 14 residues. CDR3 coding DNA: TGTGCCAGCAGCATCACACTAGCGGGAGGGACGCAGTATTTT. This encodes CASSITLAGGTQYF. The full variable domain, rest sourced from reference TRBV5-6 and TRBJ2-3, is DAGVTQSPTHLIKTRGQQVTLRCSPKSGHDTVSWYQQALGQGPQFIFQYYEEEERQRGNFPDRFSGHQFPNYSSELNVNALLLGDSALYLCASSITLAGGTQYFGPGTRLTVL.

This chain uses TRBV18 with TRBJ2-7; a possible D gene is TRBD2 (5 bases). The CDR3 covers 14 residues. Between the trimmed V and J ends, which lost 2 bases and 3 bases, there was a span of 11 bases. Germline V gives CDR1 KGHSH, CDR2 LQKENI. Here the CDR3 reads CASSPVGVDYEQYF. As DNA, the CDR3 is TGTGCCAGCTCACCAGTGGGAGTGGACTACGAGCAGTACTTC.

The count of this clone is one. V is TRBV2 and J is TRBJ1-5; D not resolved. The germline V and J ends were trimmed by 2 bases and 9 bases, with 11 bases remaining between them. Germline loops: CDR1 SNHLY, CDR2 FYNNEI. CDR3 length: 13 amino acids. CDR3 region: CASSESEGGPQHF. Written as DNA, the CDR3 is TGTGCCAGCAGTGAATCGGAGGGAGGGCCCCAGCATTTT.

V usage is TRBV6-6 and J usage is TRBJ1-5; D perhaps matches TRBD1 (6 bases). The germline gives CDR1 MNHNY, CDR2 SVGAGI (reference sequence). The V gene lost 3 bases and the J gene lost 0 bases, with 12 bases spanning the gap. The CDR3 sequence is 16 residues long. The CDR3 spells CASSYPQGNSNQPQHF. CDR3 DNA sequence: TGTGCCAGCAGTTATCCACAGGGAAATAGCAATCAGCCCCAGCATTTT.

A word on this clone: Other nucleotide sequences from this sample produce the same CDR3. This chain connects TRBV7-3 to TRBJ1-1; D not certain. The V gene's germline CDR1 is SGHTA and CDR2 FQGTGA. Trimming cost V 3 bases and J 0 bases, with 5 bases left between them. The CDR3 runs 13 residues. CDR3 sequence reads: CASSFQVNTEAFF. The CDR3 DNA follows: TGTGCCAGCAGCTTCCAGGTGAACACTGAAGCTTTCTTT.

The CDR3 is CASSSGAGGGGLDTQYF. CDR3 nucleotide sequence: TGTGCCAGCAGCTCGGGAGCTGGCGGGGGAGGTTTAGATACGCAGTATTTT. The V and J genes are TRBV11-2 and TRBJ2-3, with 7 nucleotides matching TRBD2. The CDR3 contains 17 residues. J gave up 5 bases and V 4 bases, and 15 bases lay outside the gene matches. Germline CDR1 is SGHAT and CDR2 is FQNNGV.

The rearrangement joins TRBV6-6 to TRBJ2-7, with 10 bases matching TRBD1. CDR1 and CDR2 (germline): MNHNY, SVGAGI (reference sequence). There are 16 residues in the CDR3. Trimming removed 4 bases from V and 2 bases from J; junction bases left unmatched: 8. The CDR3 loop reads CASSLAEGTGAYEQYF. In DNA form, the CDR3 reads TGTGCCAGCAGTTTGGCCGAAGGGACAGGGGCCTACGAGCAGTACTTC.

CDR3 loop: CASREQGPAGAFF. In DNA, the CDR3 is TGTGCCAGCAGGGAGCAGGGGCCCGCGGGAGCTTTCTTT. The chain links TRBV28 to TRBJ1-1; TRBD1 might be the D (6 bases). The CDR3 has 13 amino acids. The V gene lost 6 bases and the J gene lost 10 bases, with 18 bases spanning the gap. The germline gives CDR1 MDHEN, CDR2 SYDVKM.

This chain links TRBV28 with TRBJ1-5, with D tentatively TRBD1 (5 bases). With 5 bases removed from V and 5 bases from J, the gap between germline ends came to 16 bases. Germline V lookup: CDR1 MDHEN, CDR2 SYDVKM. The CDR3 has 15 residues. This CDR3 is CASSRPQGNYQPQHF. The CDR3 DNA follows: TGTGCCAGCAGTCGACCTCAGGGTAATTATCAGCCCCAGCATTTT.